This is a list of T cell receptor beta chains from one sample in a study of Ad26.COV2.S vaccination and SARS-CoV-2 variants. Data came from immunoSEQ multiplex PCR; TCRdb stores just in-frame clones and leaves some out. The data contain about 480,000 clones, roughly 85% of them singletons. Sequencing was performed on peripheral blood, taken in a trial of Ad26.COV2.S vaccine versus placebo. The receptors come from a person between 18 and 60 years old who received the Ad26.COV2.S COVID-19 vaccine or a placebo. The CDR3 runs from the conserved cysteine through the conserved F or W. D genes are given only for firm matches. Clone size, where shown, is once, few, many, or a class for clones that have expanded.

cdr3_aa,cdr3_nt,j_call,d_call,v_call,clone_size
CASSQGGWAGGSYEQYF,TGCGCCAGCAGCCAAGGAGGGTGGGCAGGGGGGTCCTACGAGCAGTACTTC,TRBJ2-7,-,TRBV4-1,-
CASSVGGRGSETQYF,TGTGCCAGCAGCGTAGGTGGGAGGGGGTCGGAGACCCAGTACTTC,TRBJ2-5,-,TRBV9,-
CASSFGGSTDTQYF,TGTGCCAGCAGCTTTGGGGGGAGCACAGATACGCAGTATTTT,TRBJ2-3,-,TRBV7-3,-
CASSPIGGLDYGYTF,TGTGCCAGCAGTCCCATCGGGGGATTGGACTATGGCTACACCTTC,TRBJ1-2,-,TRBV5-5,-
CAISPTSGSYEQYF,TGTGCCATCAGTCCGACTAGCGGGAGTTACGAGCAGTACTTC,TRBJ2-7,TRBD2,TRBV10-3,-
CASTNRGGRFHEQYF,TGTGCCAGCACCAACCGGGGGGGAAGGTTCCACGAGCAGTACTTC,TRBJ2-7,TRBD2,TRBV6-5,-
CASRRQGAVSPLHF,TGTGCCAGCAGAAGACAGGGGGCAGTTTCACCCCTCCACTTT,TRBJ1-6,TRBD1,TRBV28,-
CASSEMGAGNTEAFF,TGTGCCAGCAGTGAAATGGGGGCCGGGAACACTGAAGCTTTCTTT,TRBJ1-1,-,TRBV6-1,few
CASSSLSGSSRVGELFF,TGTGCCAGCAGCTCCCTGTCGGGCTCTTCTCGGGTCGGGGAGCTGTTTTTT,TRBJ2-2,-,TRBV11-2,-
CASSRAAGVTDTQYF,TGTGCCAGCAGTAGGGCGGCGGGAGTCACAGATACGCAGTATTTT,TRBJ2-3,TRBD2,TRBV28,-
CATSREGNQPQHF,TGTGCCACCAGCAGAGAGGGGAATCAGCCCCAGCATTTT,TRBJ1-5,-,TRBV15,-
CAISVDPGQGATEAFF,TGTGCCATCAGTGTAGACCCGGGACAGGGGGCGACTGAAGCTTTCTTT,TRBJ1-1,TRBD1,TRBV10-3,-
CASSSLGIGGTQYF,TGTGCCAGCAGCTCCCTCGGGATAGGGGGGACCCAGTACTTC,TRBJ2-5,-,TRBV7-3,-
CASSQESSGFLRGYTF,TGTGCCAGCAGCCAAGAATCGTCCGGGTTTCTCCGCGGCTACACCTTC,TRBJ1-2,-,TRBV14,-
CASSPGTSGTSYEQYF,TGCGCCAGCAGCCCCGGGACTAGCGGGACCTCCTACGAGCAGTACTTC,TRBJ2-7,TRBD2,TRBV5-1,once
CASSLVQNYGYTF,TGTGCCAGCAGTTTGGTACAGAACTATGGCTACACCTTC,TRBJ1-2,-,TRBV28,few
CASSPQLGNTEAFF,TGTGCCAGCAGCCCCCAGTTGGGGAACACTGAAGCTTTCTTT,TRBJ1-1,-,TRBV9,-
CAISEVATGGYTF,TGTGCCATCAGTGAGGTAGCGACAGGGGGCTACACCTTC,TRBJ1-2,TRBD1,TRBV10-3,once
CASSKGKTGYEQYF,TGTGCCAGCAGCAAAGGTAAAACGGGATACGAGCAGTACTTC,TRBJ2-7,-,TRBV21-1,few
CASSSRPDQPQHF,TGTGCCAGCAGCTCCCGTCCCGATCAGCCCCAGCATTTT,TRBJ1-5,-,TRBV7-2,once
CASSPLAGGNQPQHF,TGTGCCAGCAGCCCCCTCGCGGGTGGCAATCAGCCCCAGCATTTT,TRBJ1-5,-,TRBV9,-
CASSLQGNQPQHF,TGTGCCAGCAGTCTACAGGGCAATCAGCCCCAGCATTTT,TRBJ1-5,-,TRBV6-2/TRBV6-3,few
CASGGGLAGGGTGELFF,TGCGCCAGCGGTGGAGGACTAGCGGGAGGAGGCACCGGGGAGCTGTTTTTT,TRBJ2-2,TRBD2,TRBV5-1,once
CASSLAGPRGGYTF,TGTGCCAGCAGTTTAGCAGGCCCCCGAGGGGGCTACACCTTC,TRBJ1-2,-,TRBV28,-
CASSLFKGTTEAFF,TGTGCCAGCAGCTTATTTAAGGGGACGACTGAAGCTTTCTTT,TRBJ1-1,-,TRBV7-8,-
CASSPGTGGADTQYF,TGTGCCAGCAGCCCAGGGACAGGGGGCGCCGATACGCAGTATTTT,TRBJ2-3,TRBD1,TRBV7-2,-
CATNRPGLAGGTDTQYF,TGTGCCACCAACCGCCCGGGACTAGCGGGAGGTACAGATACGCAGTATTTT,TRBJ2-3,TRBD2,TRBV15,once
CASSLVVGSHNEQFF,TGTGCCAGCAGTTTGGTGGTAGGGTCCCACAATGAGCAGTTCTTC,TRBJ2-1,-,TRBV28,-
CSAVPGGGLGTEAFF,TGCAGCGCTGTTCCAGGGGGCGGGCTCGGCACTGAAGCTTTCTTT,TRBJ1-1,TRBD1,TRBV29-1,-
CASSSRDWGGETQYF,TGTGCCAGCAGCTCACGGGACTGGGGGGGCGAGACCCAGTACTTC,TRBJ2-5,-,TRBV7-2,-
CASSLKPPQYSTDTQYF,TGTGCCAGCAGCTTAAAACCCCCCCAGTATAGCACAGATACGCAGTATTTT,TRBJ2-3,-,TRBV7-2,-
CASRTVNPNNEQFF,TGTGCCAGCAGGACGGTAAACCCAAACAATGAGCAGTTCTTC,TRBJ2-1,-,TRBV6-5,-
CASSQVAGSANTGELFF,TGCGCCAGCAGCCAAGTTGCAGGTTCCGCGAACACCGGGGAGCTGTTTTTT,TRBJ2-2,-,TRBV4-1,-
CASSLLSGRGFTEAFF,TGTGCCAGCAGCTTGTTATCGGGTCGGGGGTTTACTGAAGCTTTCTTT,TRBJ1-1,-,TRBV5-6,-
CASSYGTEAFF,TGTGCCAGCAGCTACGGGACCGAAGCTTTCTTT,TRBJ1-1,-,TRBV7-9,-
CASRGTGGLNSPLHF,TGCGCCAGCAGAGGGACAGGGGGCTTGAATTCACCCCTCCACTTT,TRBJ1-6,TRBD1,TRBV5-1,-
CASSLAGTSAYNEQFF,TGTGCCAGCAGCTTAGCCGGGACTAGCGCCTACAATGAGCAGTTCTTC,TRBJ2-1,TRBD2,TRBV7-2,-
CASSGTHPSNQPQHF,TGTGCCAGCAGTGGGACACACCCTAGCAATCAGCCCCAGCATTTT,TRBJ1-5,-,TRBV2,-
CASSERGTLTYGYTF,TGTGCCAGCAGTGAGAGAGGGACTCTTACCTATGGCTACACCTTC,TRBJ1-2,-,TRBV6-4,-
CASSSTTSDNEQFF,TGTGCCAGCAGTTCCACCACTAGCGACAATGAGCAGTTCTTC,TRBJ2-1,TRBD2,TRBV28,-
CASSLVGDSSTDTQYF,TGTGCCAGCAGCTTAGTTGGGGACAGCTCCACAGATACGCAGTATTTT,TRBJ2-3,TRBD1,TRBV11-2,once
CASSRLQGAVKETQYF,TGTGCCAGCAGCCGGTTACAGGGCGCCGTCAAAGAGACCCAGTACTTC,TRBJ2-5,-,TRBV3-1/TRBV3-2,-
CASSFPGQGSEQYF,TGCGCCAGCAGCTTCCCGGGACAGGGTAGCGAGCAGTACTTC,TRBJ2-7,TRBD1,TRBV5-1,-
CASSLLGQRYEQYF,TGTGCCAGCAGTTTATTAGGACAGAGATACGAGCAGTACTTC,TRBJ2-7,-,TRBV27,-
CASSPRGGDGYTF,TGCGCCAGCAGCCCTCGGGGCGGGGACGGCTACACCTTC,TRBJ1-2,-,TRBV5-1,-
CASSVAGGPREQYF,TGTGCCAGCAGTGTAGCGGGAGGGCCGCGCGAGCAGTACTTC,TRBJ2-7,TRBD2,TRBV28,-
CASSRPGRPHEQFF,TGTGCCAGCAGCCGGCCGGGACGTCCCCATGAGCAGTTCTTC,TRBJ2-1,-,TRBV7-3,-
CASSSGSVNNEQFF,TGTGCCAGTAGTAGCGGGAGTGTCAACAATGAGCAGTTCTTC,TRBJ2-1,TRBD2,TRBV19,-
CASTNTGELFF,TGTGCCAGCACCAACACCGGGGAGCTGTTTTTT,TRBJ2-2,-,TRBV25-1,-
CASGAGVGGNGYTF,TGTGCCAGCGGGGCTGGGGTTGGGGGGAATGGCTACACCTTC,TRBJ1-2,-,TRBV2,-
CASGTGHCDNQPQHF,TGCGCCAGCGGGACAGGGCACTGCGACAATCAGCCCCAGCATTTT,TRBJ1-5,TRBD1,TRBV23-1,-
CASSPLAGGGSEQFF,TGTGCCAGTAGTCCCCTGGCGGGAGGAGGGTCTGAGCAGTTCTTC,TRBJ2-1,TRBD2,TRBV19,-
CASSLIFGDTQYF,TGTGCCAGCAGCTTAATCTTCGGAGATACGCAGTATTTT,TRBJ2-3,-,TRBV5-4,few
CSVETRTNTGELFF,TGCAGCGTTGAAACACGGACGAACACCGGGGAGCTGTTTTTT,TRBJ2-2,-,TRBV29-1,-
CASSPGIYEQYF,TGTGCCAGCAGTCCCGGGATTTACGAGCAGTACTTC,TRBJ2-7,-,TRBV6-6,-
CASSLESWSEQYF,TGCGCCAGCAGCTTGGAGTCCTGGAGCGAGCAGTACTTC,TRBJ2-7,-,TRBV5-1,-
CASSLGQAVFTGELFF,TGTGCCAGCAGCTTAGGACAGGCGGTTTTCACCGGGGAGCTGTTTTTT,TRBJ2-2,TRBD1,TRBV5-6,-
CASGSENPTNEKLFF,TGTGCCAGCGGCTCTGAGAATCCAACTAATGAAAAACTGTTTTTT,TRBJ1-4,-,TRBV21-1,-
CASRERQEGNARGYTF,TGCGCCAGCAGAGAACGTCAAGAGGGCAATGCGAGAGGCTACACCTTC,TRBJ1-2,-,TRBV10-1,-
CASSVTTGYTEAFF,TGTGCCAGCTCCGTCACGACAGGGTATACTGAAGCTTTCTTT,TRBJ1-1,TRBD1,TRBV18,-